These 27 T cell receptor beta chains were all obtained from the same sample, sequenced in a study of blood T cell dynamics during melanoma immunotherapy. Measured with immunoSEQ multiplex PCR; TCRdb has only the in-frame clones, and not every one. Here the sample spans some 15,000 clones, approximately 90% being singletons. Time point indicated: week 3, after first cycle of checkpoint inhibitor. The sample was effector memory CD8+ T cells from blood, taken from a patient treated with checkpoint blockade. The receptors shown here come from a human donor with melanoma.

The chain links TRBV29-1 to TRBJ2-5; a possible D gene is TRBD2 (5 bases). V was trimmed by 5 bases and J by 0 bases, leaving 10 bases between them. Germline loops: CDR1 SQVTM, CDR2 ANQGSEA. This CDR3 is 13 amino acids long. CDR3 residues: CSVTGLDQETQYF. Here the CDR3 DNA reads TGCAGCGTTACCGGACTGGACCAAGAGACCCAGTACTTC.

This clone occurred once. The rearrangement uses TRBV7-9 and TRBJ1-1, with 8 bases that match TRBD1. Germline trimming cut 1 base from V and 3 bases from J; bases unmatched to any gene: 13. The CDR3 consists of 18 residues. Germline V gene sequence: CDR1 SEHNR, CDR2 FQNEAQ (reference sequence). The DNA of the CDR3 is TGTGCCAGCAGCTTAGAGGGGAGAGGACAGGGTCGAGACACTGAAGCTTTCTTT. Its translation: CASSLEGRGQGRDTEAFF.

CDR3 bases: TGTGCCAGCAGCCCCCACAGGCTACACTCCTACGAGCAGTACTTC. It yields the protein CASSPHRLHSYEQYF. The chain uses TRBV7-2 and TRBJ2-5, with D possibly TRBD1 on 5 matching bases. The end of the DNA fits TRBJ2-7 better, so the J call may be wrong. This CDR3 is built from 15 residues. Looked up from germline, CDR1 is SGHTA and CDR2 is FQGNSA.

The chain joins TRBV12-5 to TRBJ1-1; D unresolved. V was shortened by 1 base and J by 0 bases, with 9 bases between the two germline ends. The CDR3 is made up of 15 amino acids. In germline, CDR1 is LGHNT, CDR2 FRNRAP. The CDR3 sequence: CASGLEGSLNTEAFF. CDR3 DNA: TGTGCTAGTGGTTTGGAAGGAAGTTTGAACACTGAAGCTTTCTTT.

This clone was found once. CDR3 protein: CASSLGGGSSYEQYF. Written as DNA, the CDR3 is TGTGCCAGCAGCTTAGGCGGGGGCAGCTCCTACGAGCAGTACTTC. The V gene is TRBV7-2, the J gene TRBJ2-7; weak D call: TRBD2 (7 bases). The V end was cut by 1 base, the J end by 0 bases, with 10 bases between. Germline V CDR1 and CDR2: SGHTA, FQGNSA. The CDR3 sequence is 15 residues long.

This chain links TRBV19 with TRBJ1-1, with no clear D. The CDR3 is made up of 12 amino acids. Germline V lookup: CDR1 LNHDA, CDR2 SQIVND (reference sequence). V shed 5 bases and J shed 11 bases, with 15 bases lying between them. The CDR3 loop is CASSLGPVEAFF. The CDR3 region has the DNA TGTGCCAGTAGTTTAGGGCCCGTTGAGGCTTTCTTT.

The chain's CDR3 is CASSLSKMNTGELFF. The CDR3 bases are TGTGCCAGCAGCTTGTCTAAAATGAACACCGGGGAGCTGTTTTTT. The V gene is TRBV5-4, the J gene TRBJ2-2; no clear D. The CDR3 sequence is 15 residues long. Germline values: CDR1 SGHNT, CDR2 YYREEE (reference sequence). The germline V and J ends were trimmed by 1 base and 1 base, with 8 bases remaining between them. Full variable domain (outside the CDR3, taken from reference TRBV5-4 and TRBJ2-2): ETGVTQSPTHLIKTRGQQVTLRCSSQSGHNTVSWYQQALGQGPQFIFQYYREEENGRGNFPPRFSGLQFPNYSSELNVNALELDDSALYLCASSLSKMNTGELFFGEGSRLTVL.

The chain recombines TRBV18 with TRBJ1-1, with unresolved D. Germline CDR1 reads KGHSH; CDR2 reads LQKENI. V was trimmed by 1 base and J by 3 bases, leaving 12 bases between them. The CDR3 has 15 residues. The CDR3 loop is CASSPRMGVDTEAFF. The DNA for the CDR3 is TGTGCCAGCTCACCACGGATGGGCGTCGACACTGAAGCTTTCTTT.

This chain joins TRBV5-1 and TRBJ2-7; maybe TRBD1 (6 bases). This CDR3 has 16 residues. V gave up 0 bases and J gave up 2 bases, with 15 bases separating them. Germline V gives CDR1 SGHRS, CDR2 YFSETQ. In DNA form, the CDR3 reads TGCGCCAGCAGCTTGGCGGACAGCTACATAACCTACGAGCAGTACTTC. It specifies CASSLADSYITYEQYF.

V is TRBV30 and J is TRBJ2-7; TRBD1 matches at 7 bases. Germline lookup yields CDR1 GTSNPN and CDR2 SVGIG (reference sequence). With V trimmed by 3 bases and J by 3 bases, 5 bases remained unmatched. The CDR3 is 13 amino acids. The CDR3 DNA follows: TGTGCCTGGAGCCGGGACAGCCTCTACGAGCAGTACTTC. Protein product: CAWSRDSLYEQYF.

The rearrangement links TRBV19 to TRBJ2-1; 7 bases align to TRBD1. V was clipped by 3 bases and J by 9 bases; unmatched bases: 2. The length of the CDR3 is 12 residues. Germline V CDR1 and CDR2: LNHDA, SQIVND (reference sequence). CDR3 DNA sequence: TGTGCCAGTAGTATCTACAGGGGTGAGCAGTTCTTC. Residues: CASSIYRGEQFF.

The rearrangement joins TRBV19 to TRBJ2-7; D may be TRBD1 or TRBD2 (6 bases each). The CDR3 totals 14 residues. Germline assignment: CDR1 LNHDA and CDR2 SQIVND (reference sequence). V was pared by 5 bases and J by 5 bases, with 16 bases between. Here the CDR3 reads CASSHGGSMNEQYF. DNA for the CDR3: TGTGCCAGTAGTCACGGGGGCAGTATGAACGAGCAGTACTTC.

This chain connects TRBV9 to TRBJ1-2; D unclear. Germline CDR1 is SGDLS and CDR2 is YYNGEE. With 0 bases removed from V and 3 bases from J, the gap between germline ends came to 6 bases. This CDR3 contains 13 residues. The CDR3 is CASSVAADYGYTF. The CDR3 region has the DNA TGTGCCAGCAGCGTAGCGGCAGACTATGGCTACACCTTC. Based on the CDR3 plus reference TRBV9 and TRBJ1-2, the full variable domain is DSGVTQTPKHLITATGQRVTLRCSPRSGDLSVYWYQQSLDQGLQFLIQYYNGEERAKGNILERFSAQQFPDLHSELNLSSLELGDSALYFCASSVAADYGYTFGSGTRLTVV.

The rearrangement links TRBV2 to TRBJ1-6, with 8 bases that match TRBD1. Germline values: CDR1 SNHLY, CDR2 FYNNEI. V was pared by 7 bases and J by 8 bases, with 10 bases of the junction left unmatched. This CDR3 comprises 15 residues. CDR3 coding DNA: TGTGCCAGCACCCGACAGGGGACCGTCGATTCACCCCTCCACTTT. It codes for CASTRQGTVDSPLHF.

This clone appeared a single time. The chain links TRBV28 to TRBJ1-1; 9 bases are shared with TRBD1. The CDR3 runs 13 residues. The J segment lost 5 bases and the V segment lost 8 bases, leaving 6 bases of the junction unmatched. Germline V lookup: CDR1 MDHEN, CDR2 SYDVKM. CDR3 residues: CASGGTGRTEAFF. The CDR3 bases are TGTGCCAGCGGGGGGACAGGGCGGACTGAAGCTTTCTTT.

This clone was found once. CDR3 sequence reads: CASSSDRGFEQYF. The CDR3 nucleotides are TGTGCCAGCAGTTCGGACAGGGGGTTTGAGCAGTACTTC. The V call is TRBV27, the J call TRBJ2-5; 10 bases are shared with TRBD1. The germline V gene has CDR1 MNHEY and CDR2 SMNVEV (reference sequence). This CDR3 contains 13 residues. J was trimmed by 11 bases and V by 4 bases; bases with no gene match: 7.

J is TRBJ2-7 and V is TRBV10-2; D is ambiguous. This CDR3 is built from 11 residues. V was pared by 6 bases and J by 3 bases, with 6 bases between. CDR1 is WSHSY, CDR2 SAAADI, per germline. This CDR3 reads CASRTGYEQYF. The CDR3 DNA reads as TGCGCCAGCAGAACCGGCTACGAGCAGTACTTC.

The V gene is TRBV27, the J gene TRBJ2-5, with a possible D match to TRBD2 (5 bases). TRBJ2-7 matches the DNA end more closely, so the J call is doubtful. CDR3 size: 13 residues. Germline V gene data show CDR1 as MNHEY and CDR2 as SMNVEV (reference sequence). The CDR3 region is CASSFARAGEQYF. CDR3 coding DNA: TGTGCCAGCAGTTTTGCGAGGGCCGGCGAGCAGTACTTC.

This chain joins TRBV28 and TRBJ1-1, with 7 bases that match TRBD1. The CDR3 is made up of 14 amino acids. The trim removed 10 bases at V and 1 base at J, leaving 9 bases unmatched. Germline values: CDR1 MDHEN, CDR2 SYDVKM. Written as DNA, the CDR3 is TGTGCCACCGACCCAGGGACAGAGAACACTGAAGCTTTCTTT. This gives the protein CATDPGTENTEAFF. Using reference TRBV28 and TRBJ1-1 for the parts outside the CDR3, the full variable domain is DVKVTQSSRYLVKRTGEKVFLECVQDMDHENMFWYRQDPGLGLRLIYFSYDVKMKEKGDIPEGYSVSREKKERFSLILESASTNQTSMYLCATDPGTENTEAFFGQGTRLTVV.

The V call is TRBV6-1, the J call TRBJ2-1; 8 nucleotides match TRBD1. V gave up 2 bases and J gave up 10 bases; unmatched junction bases: 1. This CDR3 has 12 amino acids. Germline V CDR1 and CDR2: MNHNS, SASEGT. DNA of the CDR3: TGTGCCAGCAGTGAAAGGACAGGGGAGCAGTTCTTC. Its protein product is CASSERTGEQFF.

The CDR3 region has the DNA TGTGCCAGCAGCTTAGGGACTAGCATAGATGAGCAGTTCTTC. The encoded protein is CASSLGTSIDEQFF. The chain couples TRBV5-4 to TRBJ2-1; 9 bases line up with TRBD2. Losses at the gene ends were 2 bases for V and 8 bases for J; bases not matched to a gene: 5. CDR3 length equals 14 residues. Germline V gene lookup returns CDR1 SGHNT and CDR2 YYREEE (reference sequence).

V gene TRBV11-2 combines with J gene TRBJ2-7; D uncertain. The CDR3 covers 12 residues. Germline CDR1 reads SGHAT; CDR2 reads FQNNGV. V was clipped by 6 bases and J by 2 bases, with 8 bases between them. This CDR3 is CASSLTAYEQYF. CDR3 sequence (DNA): TGTGCCAGCAGTCTCACGGCCTACGAGCAGTACTTC.

The J gene is TRBJ2-7, the V gene TRBV19, with 9 bases matching TRBD1. CDR1 and CDR2 from the germline V gene are LNHDA and SQIVND (reference sequence). J lost 4 bases, V lost 3 bases, and 1 base had no gene match. This CDR3 contains 13 residues. The CDR3: CASSIGTGYEQYF. CDR3 in DNA: TGTGCCAGTAGTATCGGGACAGGGTACGAGCAGTACTTC.

The rearrangement joins TRBV6-5 to TRBJ1-5; D gene ambiguous. Trimming pared 3 bases from V and 4 bases from J, leaving 7 bases between. CDR1 is MNHEY and CDR2 is SVGAGI in the germline V gene. The CDR3 is made up of 13 amino acids. The CDR3 protein is CASSYMINQPQHF. The CDR3 DNA reads TGTGCCAGCAGTTATATGATTAATCAGCCCCAGCATTTT.

CDR3 sequence (DNA): TGTGCCAGCAGTGAAGGACTTTGGGACACTCAGGAACTGTTTTTT. Encoded protein: CASSEGLWDTQELFF. This chain joins TRBV6-1 and TRBJ1-4; the D gene is possibly TRBD1 (6 bases). This CDR3 comprises 15 residues. Germline CDR1 is MNHNS and CDR2 is SASEGT. V lost 1 base to trimming and J lost 12 bases, with 18 bases between them.

This sequence joins TRBV19 and TRBJ1-1, with TRBD1 identical over 9 bases. The CDR3 consists of 12 residues. Germline trimming cut 6 bases from V and 5 bases from J; bases unmatched to any gene: 1. Germline V gene sequence: CDR1 LNHDA, CDR2 SQIVND (reference sequence). The CDR3 spells CASRTGGTEAFF. The CDR3 bases are TGTGCCAGTAGGACAGGGGGGACTGAAGCTTTCTTT.

The chain employs TRBV11-3 and TRBJ2-1, with D tentatively TRBD1 (5 bases). This CDR3 is built from 16 residues. Trimming shortened V by 5 bases and J by 0 bases, and 14 bases separated the two germline ends. CDR1 and CDR2 (germline): SGHNT, YENEEA. The CDR3 DNA sequence: TGTGCCAGCAGCACTCAAGGCCAGGGCTCCTACAATGAGCAGTTCTTC. Translated: CASSTQGQGSYNEQFF.